This entry concerns a single TCR beta chain. The antigen is undetermined. The data were obtained in a study of T cell repertoires in cytomegalovirus infection. The CDR3 totals 13 residues. Unmatched junction bases numbered 2, after V lost 5 bases and J lost 4 bases. CDR1 and CDR2 from the germline V gene are SEHNR and FQNEAQ (reference sequence). A single record per CDR3 protein comes from TCRdb applying MiXCR to the reads. In the table there are approximately 500,000 distinct CDR3 sequences, 30% to 40% of which are singletons. The V and J genes are TRBV7-9 and TRBJ1-5; 7 bases map to TRBD1. The sample was cultured PBMCs, taken from culture after CMV antigen stimulation. The source is a human donor in good health (CMV status not recorded). Some clones in this sample may be carry-over from other donors' samples. The CDR3 reads CASSADRNQPQHF. The CDR3 nucleotides read TGTGCCAGCAGCGCGGACAGGAATCAGCCCCAGCATTTT. Full variable domain (missing parts from reference TRBV7-9 and TRBJ1-5): DTGVSQNPRHKITKRGQNVTFRCDPISEHNRLYWYRQTLGQGPEFLTYFQNEAQLEKSRLLSDRFSAERPKGSFSTLEIQRTEQGDSAMYLCASSADRNQPQHFGDGTRLSIL.